This passage covers 24 T cell receptor beta chains from one sample sequenced in a study of cytomegalovirus exposure and HLA in healthy donors. The PCR was carried out with 60 Vbeta primers and 13 Jbeta primers. Assay used: immunoSEQ multiplex PCR; TCRdb lists only in-frame clones, some missing. The table has about 150,000 clones, around 75% seen once. Material for sequencing was PBMCs. All receptors derive from a man aged 25-45 years in good health and CMV-seronegative.

As concerns this clone: In the same sample, other DNA sequences code for this CDR3. The rearrangement joins TRBV5-1 to TRBJ1-1; D perhaps matches TRBD1 (6 bases). The CDR3 runs to 14 residues. Germline V lookup: CDR1 SGHRS, CDR2 YFSETQ. Trimming cost V 1 base and J 4 bases, with 11 bases left between them. CDR3 nucleotide sequence: TGCGCCAGCAGCTTGATAAGGGGGAGCACTGAAGCTTTCTTT. Translation gives CASSLIRGSTEAFF. Supplemented by reference TRBV5-1 and TRBJ1-1, the full variable domain reads KAGVTQTPRYLIKTRGQQVTLSCSPISGHRSVSWYQQTPGQGLQFLFEYFSETQRNKGNFPGRFSGRQFSNSRSEMNVSTLELGDSALYLCASSLIRGSTEAFFGQGTRLTVV.

V gene TRBV7-6 combines with J gene TRBJ2-7; D is possibly TRBD2 (6 bases). Germline CDR1 and CDR2: SGHVS and FNYEAQ. Trimming removed 5 bases from V and 3 bases from J, with 20 bases in between. The CDR3 totals 16 residues. The CDR3 reads CASSPVLAAGGYEQYF. DNA of the CDR3: TGTGCCAGCAGCCCGGTTTTGGCGGCCGGGGGCTACGAGCAGTACTTC.

J is TRBJ2-7 and V is TRBV10-1, with D tentatively TRBD1 (5 bases). The CDR3 has 12 amino acids. The V end was cut by 2 bases, the J end by 6 bases, with 8 bases between. Looked up from germline, CDR1 is WNHNN and CDR2 is SYGVQD (reference sequence). The CDR3 DNA reads as TGCGCCAGCAGTGAGCAGGGTTTCGAGCAGTACTTC. Its translation is CASSEQGFEQYF.

The CDR3 region is CAGRDTSLGEAFF. The CDR3 nucleotides are TGTGCCGGCCGGGACACCTCCTTGGGTGAAGCTTTCTTT. The chain joins TRBV6-1 to TRBJ1-1; TRBD1 might be the D (6 bases). Germline V CDR1 and CDR2: MNHNS, SASEGT. This CDR3 is 13 amino acids long. Trimming removed 11 bases from V and 7 bases from J, with 20 bases in between.

This sequence joins TRBV28 and TRBJ1-1; 8 bases match TRBD1. This CDR3 comprises 15 residues. Germline-derived CDR1 and CDR2 are MDHEN and SYDVKM. After removal of 4 bases from V and 0 bases from J, the junction contained 4 bases not matched to a gene. CDR3 protein: CASSSGQAMNTEAFF. The CDR3 DNA follows: TGTGCCAGCAGTTCGGGACAGGCCATGAACACTGAAGCTTTCTTT.

This sequence joins TRBV6-6 and TRBJ2-2, with D tentatively TRBD1 (7 bases). Germline V lookup: CDR1 MNHNY, CDR2 SVGAGI (reference sequence). The CDR3 length is 14 residues. The ends were cut back, 4 bases at V and 6 bases at J, with 12 bases in the middle. The CDR3 DNA reads TGTGCCAGCAGTTGGGGGGACAGATCCGGGGAGCTGTTTTTT. This gives the protein CASSWGDRSGELFF.

The V call is TRBV30, the J call TRBJ2-7, with TRBD1 as a possible D gene (6 bases). This CDR3 region has 13 residues. Deletions cut 0 bases from V and 6 bases from J, with 12 bases between. The V gene's germline CDR1 is GTSNPN and CDR2 SVGIG (reference sequence). The CDR3 reads CAWSVDQGREQYF. The CDR3 DNA follows: TGTGCCTGGAGTGTTGATCAGGGGCGCGAGCAGTACTTC.

The J gene is TRBJ2-5, the V gene TRBV5-4, with 8 bases aligning to TRBD2. CDR3 length: 15 amino acids. With 4 bases clipped from V and 5 bases from J, the junction kept 10 bases outside the gene matches. Germline V gene data show CDR1 as SGHNT and CDR2 as YYREEE (reference sequence). For the CDR3, the DNA is TGTGCCAGCAGCGAAAAATTAGCGGGGTTTGAGACCCAGTACTTC. Protein: CASSEKLAGFETQYF.

The chain has TRBV7-2 and TRBJ1-3; a possible D gene is TRBD1 (6 bases). The CDR3 covers 15 residues. Germline V lookup: CDR1 SGHTA, CDR2 FQGNSA. V was clipped by 3 bases and J by 1 base, with 10 bases between them. This chain's CDR3 is CASSFKGGSGNTIYF. CDR3 DNA sequence: TGTGCCAGCAGCTTCAAAGGGGGTTCTGGAAACACCATATATTTT. Using reference TRBV7-2 and TRBJ1-3 for the parts outside the CDR3, the full variable domain is GAGVSQSPSNKVTEKGKDVELRCDPISGHTALYWYRQSLGQGLEFLIYFQGNSAPDKSGLPSDRFSAERTGGSVSTLTIQRTQQEDSAVYLCASSFKGGSGNTIYFGEGSWLTVV.

V and J are TRBV11-2 and TRBJ2-1; unclear D gene. CDR1 SGHAT and CDR2 FQNNGV come from the germline V gene. The ends were cut back, 6 bases at V and 7 bases at J, with 4 bases in the middle. This CDR3 region has 10 residues. DNA of the CDR3: TGTGCCAGCAGTCTAAATGAGCAGTTCTTC. This sequence encodes CASSLNEQFF.

V usage is TRBV28 and J usage is TRBJ2-1, with D unclear. Trimming took off 5 bases at V and 5 bases at J, with 4 bases between the two ends. The germline V gene has CDR1 MDHEN and CDR2 SYDVKM. This CDR3 is 11 amino acids long. The CDR3: CASSTDNEQFF. The CDR3 region has the DNA TGTGCCAGCAGTACGGACAATGAGCAGTTCTTC.

This clone came up a few times. The CDR3 is CASSLRSGGDTQYF. DNA for the CDR3: TGTGCCAGCAGCCTGCGTAGCGGTGGAGATACGCAGTATTTT. V usage is TRBV14 and J usage is TRBJ2-3, with D perhaps matching TRBD2 (6 bases). CDR3 length equals 14 residues. Trimming cost V 4 bases and J 5 bases, with 13 bases left between them. Germline CDR1 and CDR2: SGHDN and FVKESK.

The chain employs TRBV5-1 and TRBJ2-1; TRBD1 agrees at 7 bases. Germline V gene lookup returns CDR1 SGHRS and CDR2 YFSETQ. The trim removed 3 bases at V and 7 bases at J, leaving 4 bases unmatched. This CDR3 region has 13 residues. CDR3 amino acids: CASSSTTGNEQFF. CDR3 nucleotides: TGCGCCAGCAGCTCCACGACAGGGAATGAGCAGTTCTTC.

The chain recombines TRBV7-9 with TRBJ2-3, with 8 positions matching TRBD1. Germline V gene data show CDR1 as SEHNR and CDR2 as FQNEAQ (reference sequence). The CDR3 length is 15 residues. J gave up 6 bases and V 5 bases, and 10 bases lay outside the gene matches. CDR3 coding DNA: TGTGCCAGCAGCCGAAACGGCAGGGACAGGGATACGCAGTATTTT. Translating gives CASSRNGRDRDTQYF.

The chain uses TRBV29-1 and TRBJ1-3; D is uncertain. Germline CDR1 SQVTM, CDR2 ANQGSEA. The CDR3 contains 15 residues. The V end was cut by 7 bases, the J end by 0 bases, with 16 bases between. The CDR3 nucleotides read TGCAGCGCCGGCCCGGGAGGAAGCTCTGGAAACACCATATATTTT. As protein: CSAGPGGSSGNTIYF.

The V gene is TRBV21-1, the J gene TRBJ2-7; the table's TRBD1 call for D was not verified on the DNA. TRBV21-1 constitutes a pseudogene. This CDR3 comprises 14 residues. The CDR3 loop is CASSPSTGSYEQYF. The CDR3 nucleotides are TGTGCCAGCAGCCCCTCAACAGGGTCCTACGAGCAGTACTTC.

This clone was picked up a small number of times. V and J are TRBV4-2 and TRBJ1-4, with a tentative D call TRBD1 (5 bases). This CDR3 spans 15 amino acids. Per germline, CDR1 LGHNA and CDR2 YNFKEQ. With 0 bases removed from V and 7 bases from J, the gap between germline ends came to 12 bases. CDR3 in amino acids: CASSQERRGGEKLFF. CDR3 DNA: TGTGCCAGCAGCCAAGAACGGCGGGGGGGTGAAAAACTGTTTTTT.

The gene calls are TRBV2 and TRBJ2-7, with 8 positions matching TRBD2. CDR1 SNHLY and CDR2 FYNNEI come from the germline V gene. V lost 2 bases to trimming and J lost 3 bases; unmatched junction nucleotides: 15. The CDR3 contains 18 residues. CDR3 bases: TGTGCCAGCAGTGAAACGGGGTCCGGGGAAGCGGGAGACTACGAGCAGTACTTC. This gives the protein CASSETGSGEAGDYEQYF.

V and J are TRBV1 and TRBJ2-1; the table gives TRBD2 as D, unverified against the DNA. TRBV1 is designated a pseudogene. The CDR3 is 16 residues long. The CDR3 reads CTSSQEAGGPYNEQFF. The CDR3 DNA sequence: TGCACCAGCAGCCAAGAAGCGGGGGGGCCCTACAATGAGCAGTTCTTC.

The chain employs TRBV28 and TRBJ1-3; 8 nucleotides align to TRBD1. After removal of 6 bases from V and 4 bases from J, the junction contained 8 bases not matched to a gene. The CDR3 has 15 residues. In germline, CDR1 is MDHEN, CDR2 SYDVKM. CDR3 nucleotide sequence: TGTGCCAGCAGCGAAATCAGGGGGCCCGGAAACACCATATATTTT. Translated: CASSEIRGPGNTIYF.

Regarding this clone: A read error may account for a junction end that differs from germline. The rearrangement links TRBV30 to TRBJ2-6, with a tentative D call TRBD1 (5 bases). CDR1 and CDR2 (germline): GTSNPN, SVGIG (reference sequence). This CDR3 is built from 14 residues. DNA of the CDR3: TGTGCCTGGAGTCGTAGCTCTGGGGCCAACGGCCTGACTTTC. Protein product: CAWSRSSGANGLTF.

The V call is TRBV10-3, the J call TRBJ2-7; D gene uncertain. The CDR3 totals 11 residues. Germline V gene lookup returns CDR1 ENHRY and CDR2 SYGVKD. Trimming shortened V by 5 bases and J by 4 bases, and 6 bases separated the two germline ends. CDR3 in DNA: TGTGCCATCAGTCCCAGGTACGAGCAGTACTTC. It encodes CAISPRYEQYF.

This chain uses TRBV11-2 with TRBJ2-7; a weak D match, TRBD2 (5 bases). CDR3 length: 18 residues. Germline lookup yields CDR1 SGHAT and CDR2 FQNNGV. The germline V and J ends were trimmed by 0 bases and 4 bases, with 22 bases remaining between them. The CDR3 loop is CASSLDRRQTFGIYEQYF. The CDR3 nucleotides are TGTGCCAGCAGCTTAGATCGACGACAAACGTTCGGGATTTACGAGCAGTACTTC.

The chain uses TRBV6-1 and TRBJ2-7; D perhaps matches TRBD2 (5 bases). This CDR3 has 13 amino acids. Germline loops: CDR1 MNHNS, CDR2 SASEGT. Trimming removed 2 bases from V and 2 bases from J, with 7 bases in between. For the CDR3, the DNA is TGTGCCAGCAGTGAACGGGAACCCTACGAGCAGTACTTC. Protein: CASSEREPYEQYF.